This TCR beta chain was retrieved from a study of control samples from healthy donors and cancer patients. The germline gives CDR1 GTSNPN, CDR2 SVGIG (reference sequence). This CDR3 has 13 amino acids. The V end lost 2 bases, the J end lost 13 bases, and 21 bases lay between the germline ends. Clones were sequenced by immunoSEQ multiplex PCR, and TCRdb holds only the in-frame ones, with some missing. The sample has some 120,000 clones, around nine tenths seen once. This sequence originates from a man between 18 and 35 years old in good health. The chain combines TRBV30 with TRBJ2-7; D is undetermined. Sequences were obtained from blood. CDR3 nucleotides: TGTGCCTGGAGTAAGTTAGTCGGCGAGCCGCAATACTTC. The encoded protein is CAWSKLVGEPQYF. Filled out from reference TRBV30 and TRBJ2-7, the complete variable domain reads SQTIHQWPATLVQPVGSPLSLECTVEGTSNPNLYWYRQAAGRGLQLLFYSVGIGQISSEVPQNLSASRPQDRQFILSSKKLLLSDSGFYLCAWSKLVGEPQYFGPGTRLTVT.